The next 19 T cell receptor beta chains were all read from a single sample in a study of cytomegalovirus exposure and HLA in healthy donors. TCRdb's copy holds only in-frame clones and misses some; the assay was immunoSEQ multiplex PCR. The profile shows fewer than 100,000 clones, roughly 93% of them singletons. Input material: PBMCs. Receptors were obtained from a man aged 30-40 years in good health and CMV-seronegative.

This rearrangement joins TRBV12-5 to TRBJ2-3, with D perhaps TRBD2 (6 bases). V was trimmed by 3 bases and J by 2 bases, leaving 24 bases between them. This CDR3 is 19 amino acids long. Germline V gene data show CDR1 as LGHNT and CDR2 as FRNRAP. The CDR3, as DNA: TGTGCTAGTGGTTTCTCGCCGATACCGTGGGACTCCGACACAGATACGCAGTATTTT. It codes for CASGFSPIPWDSDTDTQYF.

V and J are TRBV5-1 and TRBJ1-1, with TRBD1 as a possible D gene (5 bases). The CDR3 length is 13 residues. Germline V gives CDR1 SGHRS, CDR2 YFSETQ. The V end was cut by 0 bases, the J end by 5 bases, with 8 bases between. CDR3 sequence (DNA): TGCGCCAGCAGCTTGGTTCGGGGGACTGAAGCTTTCTTT. Residues: CASSLVRGTEAFF.

The chain is built from TRBV27 and TRBJ2-1; 8 nucleotides line up with TRBD2. The CDR3 extends over 16 amino acids. V shed 8 bases, J shed 4 bases, and the junction held 13 bases outside the gene matches. Germline CDR1 is MNHEY and CDR2 is SMNVEV (reference sequence). The CDR3 DNA reads TGTGCCAGCGGCCCAACGGGACTAGTCTATTACAATGAGCAGTTCTTC. Protein product: CASGPTGLVYYNEQFF.

This chain uses TRBV30 with TRBJ2-1; 9 nucleotides align to TRBD2. This CDR3 contains 17 residues. Germline trimming cut 3 bases from V and 4 bases from J; bases unmatched to any gene: 13. Germline CDR1 is GTSNPN and CDR2 is SVGIG (reference sequence). The CDR3 sequence is CAWSRLFSGSVYNEQFF. DNA for the CDR3: TGTGCCTGGAGCAGACTCTTTAGCGGGAGTGTTTACAATGAGCAGTTCTTC.

The chain has TRBV28 and TRBJ1-2; D gene ambiguous. The CDR3 runs to 14 residues. V gave up 2 bases and J gave up 2 bases, with 9 bases separating them. Germline-derived CDR1 and CDR2 are MDHEN and SYDVKM. The CDR3: CASSLEPENYGYTF. CDR3 sequence (DNA): TGTGCCAGCAGTTTAGAGCCTGAGAACTATGGCTACACCTTC.

The chain couples TRBV19 to TRBJ1-2, with D possibly TRBD1 on 5 matching bases. Germline-derived CDR1 and CDR2 are LNHDA and SQIVND (reference sequence). The CDR3 totals 15 residues. V was pared by 3 bases and J by 2 bases, with 13 bases between. CDR3 coding DNA: TGTGCCAGTAGTATTGGGGCAGGGATAAACTATGGCTACACCTTC. This codes for CASSIGAGINYGYTF.

The CDR3 reads CASSLVPEGTGGPNEKLFF. The CDR3 DNA is TGTGCCAGCAGCTTAGTCCCCGAAGGGACAGGGGGCCCAAATGAAAAACTGTTTTTT. This rearrangement joins TRBV7-8 to TRBJ1-4; TRBD1 aligns across 12 bases. This CDR3 region has 19 residues. J gave up 5 bases and V 1 base, and 11 bases lay outside the gene matches. CDR1 and CDR2 from the germline V gene are SGHVS and FQNEAQ.

The chain recombines TRBV5-4 with TRBJ2-1, with D perhaps matching TRBD2 (5 bases). Trimming cost V 0 bases and J 8 bases, with 18 bases left between them. Germline-derived CDR1 and CDR2 are SGHNT and YYREEE (reference sequence). The length of the CDR3 is 16 residues. The CDR3 sequence: CASSLDSRAFGDEQFF. The CDR3 DNA reads as TGTGCCAGCAGCTTGGATTCCCGGGCCTTCGGGGATGAGCAGTTCTTC.

The chain combines TRBV6-1 with TRBJ2-7; D is possibly TRBD1 (5 bases). V lost 2 bases and J lost 3, with 17 bases in between. The CDR3 contains 16 residues. From germline, CDR1 is MNHNS and CDR2 SASEGT. This CDR3 is CASSERQRRADYEQYF. CDR3 sequence (DNA): TGTGCCAGCAGTGAAAGACAGCGCCGCGCGGACTACGAGCAGTACTTC.

In its sample, this clone was seen once. The chain couples TRBV19 to TRBJ2-1; 10 positions agree with TRBD2. Germline V gene sequence: CDR1 LNHDA, CDR2 SQIVND (reference sequence). V was pared by 8 bases and J by 5 bases, with 12 bases of the junction left unmatched. This CDR3 has 16 residues. CDR3 nucleotide sequence: TGTGCCAGTTCCCCCCTCGGGAGCGGGAGGGACAATGAGCAGTTCTTC. Translated, it gives CASSPLGSGRDNEQFF.

The chain carries TRBV5-1 and TRBJ1-2; 7 nucleotides agree with TRBD1. The CDR3 runs to 14 residues. Germline V gives CDR1 SGHRS, CDR2 YFSETQ. J lost 2 bases, V lost 3 bases, and 4 bases had no gene match. CDR3 DNA sequence: TGCGCCAGCAGCTCCGGGACAGCCAACTATGGCTACACCTTC. Its translation: CASSSGTANYGYTF.

This sequence joins TRBV9 and TRBJ2-7; the match to TRBD1 covers 7 bases. J lost 4 bases, V lost 4 bases, and 8 bases had no gene match. Germline CDR1 reads SGDLS; CDR2 reads YYNGEE. The CDR3 sequence is 14 residues long. The CDR3 loop reads CASSPKTGTYEQYF. Written as DNA, the CDR3 is TGTGCCAGCAGCCCGAAGACAGGGACATACGAGCAGTACTTC.

A word on this clone: The junction differs from germline at one of its ends, possibly a read error. CDR3 loop: CASSLYPGKKKETQYF. The DNA of the CDR3 is TGTGCTAGCAGCTTATACCCAGGTAAGAAGAAAGAGACCCAGTACTTC. The chain couples TRBV7-7 to TRBJ2-5; D unresolved. The CDR3 spans 16 residues. The germline gives CDR1 SSHAT, CDR2 FNYEAQ (reference sequence). The variable domain in full, completed from reference TRBV7-7 and TRBJ2-5, reads GAGVSQSPRYKVTKRGQDVTLRCDPISSHATLYWYQQALGQGPEFLTYFNYEAQPDKSGLPSDRFSAERPEGSISTLTIQRTEQRDSAMYRCASSLYPGKKKETQYFGPGTRLLVL.

The chain combines TRBV6-4 with TRBJ1-1, with unresolved D. In germline, CDR1 is MRHNA, CDR2 SNTAGT. The CDR3 covers 14 residues. The V and J ends lost 0 bases and 0 bases respectively, with 5 bases between them. The DNA of the CDR3 is TGTGCCAGCAGTGACTCGTCAGTGAACACTGAAGCTTTCTTT. Translated, it gives CASSDSSVNTEAFF.

The J gene is TRBJ2-2, the V gene TRBV28, with 12 bases identical to TRBD2. CDR1 and CDR2 (germline): MDHEN, SYDVKM. The CDR3 extends over 18 amino acids. J lost 7 bases, V lost 6 bases, and 15 bases had no gene match. The CDR3 DNA follows: TGTGCCAGCAGCCACAAACGCGCCCTAGCGGGAGGGGGCGGGGAGCTGTTTTTT. It codes for CASSHKRALAGGGGELFF.

The genes are TRBV7-8 and TRBJ1-2; perhaps TRBD1 as D (6 bases). Per the germline V gene, CDR1 is SGHVS and CDR2 is FQNEAQ. V was trimmed by 0 bases and J by 5 bases, leaving 10 bases between them. The CDR3 runs to 14 residues. CDR3 protein: CASSLAYRVYGYTF. Written as DNA, the CDR3 is TGTGCCAGCAGCTTAGCCTACAGGGTTTATGGCTACACCTTC.

The J gene is TRBJ2-5, the V gene TRBV10-3, with 8 bases identical to TRBD1. CDR1 and CDR2 from the germline V gene are ENHRY and SYGVKD. The CDR3 runs to 14 residues. V shed 10 bases and J 1 base; nucleotides not matched to a gene: 8. The CDR3 here is CATGTGGPQETQYF. The CDR3 DNA reads TGTGCCACCGGGACAGGAGGGCCCCAAGAGACCCAGTACTTC.

The chain uses TRBV6-1 and TRBJ2-7; TRBD2 matches at 13 bases. The CDR3 extends over 15 amino acids. Germline assignment: CDR1 MNHNS and CDR2 SASEGT. Trimming removed 7 bases from V and 6 bases from J; junction bases left unmatched: 9. The CDR3 spells CASTPPGLAGFEQYF. The CDR3 DNA sequence: TGTGCCAGCACCCCGCCGGGACTAGCGGGATTCGAGCAGTACTTC.

V is TRBV7-8 and J is TRBJ1-2; 8 nucleotides line up with TRBD1. The germline CDR1 and CDR2 sequences are SGHVS and FQNEAQ. The CDR3 is 13 residues long. J was trimmed by 4 bases and V by 5 bases; bases with no gene match: 3. In nucleotides, the CDR3 is TGTGCCAGCAGCATTGACAGGGGCTATGGCTACACCTTC. Its translation is CASSIDRGYGYTF.